These 29 T cell receptor beta chains were all obtained from the same sample, sequenced in a study of cytomegalovirus exposure and HLA in healthy donors. Method: immunoSEQ multiplex PCR; TCRdb's copy keeps in-frame clones and lacks some. The sample includes 55,000 to 85,000 clones, about 95% of them seen just once. Material: PBMCs. The receptors come from a woman aged 18-29 years in good health and CMV-seronegative.

The chain links TRBV7-3 to TRBJ2-5, with 7 bases identical to TRBD2. With V trimmed by 4 bases and J by 5 bases, 7 bases remained unmatched. CDR1 is SGHTA and CDR2 is FQGTGA in the germline V gene. The CDR3 totals 14 residues. CDR3 sequence (DNA): TGTGCCAGCAGCTCCGCGGGAGCGGGGGAGACCCAGTACTTC. This translates into CASSSAGAGETQYF.

For the CDR3, the DNA is TGTGCCAGCATTGGGGCCATCAGAGCCTACAATGAGCAGTTCTTC. Protein: CASIGAIRAYNEQFF. This chain connects TRBV28 to TRBJ2-1; a possible D gene is TRBD1 (5 bases). Germline V gene lookup returns CDR1 MDHEN and CDR2 SYDVKM. V was clipped by 7 bases and J by 2 bases, with 15 bases between them. CDR3 length equals 15 residues.

The rearrangement uses TRBV27 and TRBJ2-7; D gene ambiguous. V was pared by 4 bases and J by 4 bases, with 17 bases between. The CDR3 has 15 amino acids. Per germline, CDR1 MNHEY and CDR2 SMNVEV (reference sequence). CDR3 DNA sequence: TGTGCCAGCAGTTACGTGAGCGTCCGGCCTTACGAGCAGTACTTC. Encoded protein: CASSYVSVRPYEQYF.

This chain joins TRBV6-1 and TRBJ2-7, with D tentatively TRBD1 (6 bases). The CDR3 loop spans 13 amino acids. V gave up 8 bases and J gave up 11 bases, with 22 bases separating them. Germline lookup yields CDR1 MNHNS and CDR2 SASEGT. CDR3 sequence (DNA): TGTGCCAGCTCGTCAGAACCACCGGGACATGAGTACTTC. Translated: CASSSEPPGHEYF.

The J gene is TRBJ2-7, the V gene TRBV6-5; D is possibly TRBD1 (6 bases). CDR1 is MNHEY and CDR2 is SVGAGI in the germline V gene. Trimming took off 5 bases at V and 2 bases at J, with 13 bases between the two ends. The CDR3 totals 14 residues. CDR3 sequence (DNA): TGTGCCAGCAGTCCGCAGGGGCCCCCCTACGAGCAGTACTTC. Translated: CASSPQGPPYEQYF.

This rearrangement joins TRBV7-9 to TRBJ2-4, with 8 positions matching TRBD1. In germline, CDR1 is SEHNR, CDR2 FQNEAQ (reference sequence). J lost 6 bases, V lost 5 bases, and 15 bases had no gene match. The CDR3 is 17 amino acids. This CDR3 is CASSHPRTGSGINIQYF. The DNA for the CDR3 is TGTGCCAGCAGCCACCCCAGGACAGGGAGTGGCATAAACATTCAGTACTTC. The whole variable domain, filled in from reference TRBV7-9 and TRBJ2-4, reads DTGVSQNPRHKITKRGQNVTFRCDPISEHNRLYWYRQTLGQGPEFLTYFQNEAQLEKSRLLSDRFSAERPKGSFSTLEIQRTEQGDSAMYLCASSHPRTGSGINIQYFGAGTRLSVL.

The V and J genes are TRBV2 and TRBJ1-3; 8 bases are shared with TRBD1. The CDR3 length is 18 residues. The trim removed 7 bases at V and 3 bases at J, leaving 17 bases unmatched. CDR1 and CDR2 from the germline V gene are SNHLY and FYNNEI. The DNA for the CDR3 is TGTGCCAGCACCTATTACATGACCACAGGGGGAGGTGGAAACACCATATATTTT. Translation gives CASTYYMTTGGGGNTIYF.

V is TRBV4-1 and J is TRBJ2-3; the D is unclear. CDR3 size: 16 residues. The germline gives CDR1 MGHRA, CDR2 YSYEKL. V gave up 0 bases and J gave up 0 bases, with 10 bases separating them. CDR3: CASSQDRLVSTDTQYF. In nucleotides, the CDR3 is TGCGCCAGCAGCCAAGATCGTCTCGTTAGCACAGATACGCAGTATTTT.

The gene calls are TRBV27 and TRBJ2-1; 12 positions match TRBD2. V lost 6 bases, J lost 14 bases, and 5 bases stayed unmatched. The CDR3 runs 12 residues. Germline values: CDR1 MNHEY, CDR2 SMNVEV (reference sequence). The CDR3 sequence is CASSPTSGREFF. The CDR3 DNA reads as TGTGCCAGCAGCCCGACTAGCGGGAGAGAGTTCTTC.

This chain joins TRBV4-3 and TRBJ2-1; the match to TRBD2 covers 15 bases. There are 19 residues in the CDR3. Germline CDR1 LGHNA, CDR2 YSLEER. The V segment lost 0 bases and the J segment 3 bases; nucleotides outside the gene matches: 6. In DNA, the CDR3 is TGCGCCAGCAGCCAAGACAGGACTAGCGGGGGGGCCATCTACAATGAGCAGTTCTTC. Protein sequence: CASSQDRTSGGAIYNEQFF.

The chain is built from TRBV9 and TRBJ2-7; the D gene is possibly TRBD2 (5 bases). Germline-derived CDR1 and CDR2 are SGDLS and YYNGEE. Trimming took 4 bases from V and 0 from J, leaving 11 bases between them. There are 14 residues in the CDR3. As DNA, the CDR3 is TGTGCCAGCAGCTCCGGGGTCGACTCCTACGAGCAGTACTTC. Its translation is CASSSGVDSYEQYF.

As for this clone: Other DNA sequences from this sample encode an identical CDR3 as well. The rearrangement joins TRBV6-6 to TRBJ2-7; D is possibly TRBD2 (6 bases). CDR1 MNHNY and CDR2 SVGAGI come from the germline V gene (reference sequence). The CDR3 consists of 14 residues. Trimming shortened V by 2 bases and J by 4 bases, and 12 bases separated the two germline ends. The CDR3 DNA reads TGTGCCAGCAGTTACAGGGTCGGGGGATACGAGCAGTACTTC. It is translated as CASSYRVGGYEQYF.

The chain carries TRBV5-4 and TRBJ1-1, with unresolved D. Germline V gene sequence: CDR1 SGHNT, CDR2 YYREEE (reference sequence). The germline V and J ends were trimmed by 0 bases and 3 bases, with 6 bases remaining between them. The CDR3 totals 13 residues. The CDR3 coding sequence is TGTGCCAGCAGCTTGGTGGGAGACACTGAAGCTTTCTTT. Translated, it gives CASSLVGDTEAFF. Combining the CDR3 with reference TRBV5-4 and TRBJ1-1 gives the whole variable domain ETGVTQSPTHLIKTRGQQVTLRCSSQSGHNTVSWYQQALGQGPQFIFQYYREEENGRGNFPPRFSGLQFPNYSSELNVNALELDDSALYLCASSLVGDTEAFFGQGTRLTVV.

V gene TRBV19 combines with J gene TRBJ2-2; 8 positions match TRBD2. Looked up from germline, CDR1 is LNHDA and CDR2 is SQIVND (reference sequence). After removal of 6 bases from V and 5 bases from J, the junction contained 11 bases not matched to a gene. CDR3 length: 16 amino acids. The CDR3 protein is CASRPAGVLRTGELFF. DNA for the CDR3: TGTGCCAGTAGGCCAGCGGGGGTTTTACGGACCGGGGAGCTGTTTTTT.

This chain uses TRBV2 with TRBJ2-7, with D unclear. Germline lookup yields CDR1 SNHLY and CDR2 FYNNEI. The length of the CDR3 is 12 residues. The V end lost 5 bases, the J end lost 0 bases, and 5 bases lay between the germline ends. The DNA for the CDR3 is TGTGCCAGCAGTAAATACTCCTACGAGCAGTACTTC. Translating it yields CASSKYSYEQYF.

The V call is TRBV29-1, the J call TRBJ1-2, with D perhaps TRBD1 (5 bases). Trimming cost V 7 bases and J 8 bases, with 14 bases left between them. The CDR3 runs to 11 residues. CDR1 is SQVTM and CDR2 is ANQGSEA in the germline V gene. The CDR3 DNA follows: TGCAGCGCCGGAACAGGCCGGGGCTACACCTTC. It yields the protein CSAGTGRGYTF. Full variable domain (missing parts from reference TRBV29-1 and TRBJ1-2): SAVISQKPSRDICQRGTSLTIQCQVDSQVTMMFWYRQQPGQSLTLIATANQGSEATYESGFVIDKFPISRPNLTFSTLTVSNMSPEDSSIYLCSAGTGRGYTFGSGTRLTVV.

J is TRBJ2-1 and V is TRBV11-2; a weak D match, TRBD2 (6 bases). CDR3 length equals 15 residues. The V gene lost 5 bases and the J gene lost 6 bases, with 17 bases spanning the gap. Looked up from germline, CDR1 is SGHAT and CDR2 is FQNNGV. In DNA, the CDR3 is TGTGCCAGCAGCCTCCAGTCGGGGGACGGCAATGAGCAGTTCTTC. This codes for CASSLQSGDGNEQFF.

This rearrangement joins TRBV7-6 to TRBJ2-3, with 9 bases identical to TRBD1. The germline V gene encodes CDR1 SGHVS and CDR2 FNYEAQ. The trim removed 4 bases at V and 3 bases at J, leaving 5 bases unmatched. The CDR3 spans 15 residues. The CDR3 region has the DNA TGTGCCAGCAGCTCATCGACAGGGGGTACAGATACGCAGTATTTT. Translation gives CASSSSTGGTDTQYF.

This clone was found once. V is TRBV10-3 and J is TRBJ1-2; D is uncertain. V was clipped by 0 bases and J by 5 bases, with 7 bases between them. Germline CDR1 and CDR2: ENHRY and SYGVKD. CDR3 size: 13 residues. The CDR3 loop is CAISESREYGYTF. CDR3 sequence (DNA): TGTGCCATCAGTGAGTCGAGGGAGTATGGCTACACCTTC.

The gene calls are TRBV7-8 and TRBJ1-1, with a tentative D call TRBD1 (5 bases). The CDR3 runs to 14 residues. Deletions cut 6 bases from V and 5 bases from J, with 16 bases between. The germline gives CDR1 SGHVS, CDR2 FQNEAQ. In nucleotides, the CDR3 is TGTGCCAGCAGTCCGAGGCGGGGGGGGACTGAAGCTTTCTTT. As protein: CASSPRRGGTEAFF.

The chain carries TRBV12-5 and TRBJ2-3; 7 positions agree with TRBD2. Looked up from germline, CDR1 is LGHNT and CDR2 is FRNRAP. The CDR3 loop spans 15 amino acids. Trimming took 3 bases from V and 1 from J; bases not matched to a gene: 4. CDR3 coding DNA: TGTGCTAGTGGTTTCCGCGGGGGAGGCACAGATACGCAGTATTTT. Translated: CASGFRGGGTDTQYF.

This chain connects TRBV21-1 to TRBJ2-5; the table's D call, TRBD1, was not checked against the DNA. TRBV21-1 is listed as a pseudogene. This CDR3 contains 13 residues. The CDR3 is CASSSQGQETQYF. CDR3 sequence (DNA): TGTGCCAGCAGCTCGCAGGGGCAAGAGACCCAGTACTTC.

The chain links TRBV10-3 to TRBJ2-7; TRBD1 aligns across 9 bases. Germline V gene sequence: CDR1 ENHRY, CDR2 SYGVKD. The CDR3 covers 13 residues. V shed 2 bases and J 4 bases; nucleotides not matched to a gene: 0. The CDR3 protein is CAISEGQGYEQYF. CDR3 in DNA: TGTGCCATCAGTGAGGGACAGGGGTACGAGCAGTACTTC.

This chain uses TRBV7-9 with TRBJ2-3; 10 nucleotides agree with TRBD1. V dropped 4 bases and J dropped 3; count of bases not matched to a gene: 7. Germline lookup yields CDR1 SEHNR and CDR2 FQNEAQ (reference sequence). CDR3 size: 16 residues. The DNA for the CDR3 is TGTGCCAGCAGCTCCCTAGGACAGGGGGGAACAGATACGCAGTATTTT. Translation: CASSSLGQGGTDTQYF.

This clone has only one observation. The chain carries TRBV29-1 and TRBJ1-5; tentatively, D is TRBD1 (5 bases). CDR3 length equals 13 residues. The V end was cut by 1 base, the J end by 6 bases, with 10 bases between. In germline, CDR1 is SQVTM, CDR2 ANQGSEA. CDR3 loop: CSVEAVRGQPQHF. CDR3 coding DNA: TGCAGCGTTGAAGCCGTAAGGGGTCAGCCCCAGCATTTT.

This clone was observed once. The rearrangement uses TRBV6-5 and TRBJ2-1; TRBD1 aligns across 10 bases. CDR1 is MNHEY, CDR2 SVGAGI, per germline. The CDR3 has 15 residues. The V segment lost 7 bases and the J segment 10 bases; nucleotides outside the gene matches: 13. CDR3 amino acids: CASTVHGTGEGEQFF. CDR3 bases: TGTGCCAGCACCGTCCATGGGACAGGGGAGGGGGAGCAGTTCTTC.

This chain uses TRBV9 with TRBJ2-2; D perhaps matches TRBD1 (5 bases). The CDR3 loop spans 16 amino acids. CDR1 is SGDLS, CDR2 YYNGEE, per germline. V was cut by 1 base and J by 5 bases, with 15 bases left in between. CDR3 bases: TGTGCCAGCAGCGTACGGCCTGGCAGGGATACCGGGGAGCTGTTTTTT. Amino acid sequence: CASSVRPGRDTGELFF.

This clone was counted once. This sequence joins TRBV18 and TRBJ2-7; D possibly corresponds to TRBD1 (5 bases). This CDR3 is built from 15 residues. V shed 0 bases and J shed 6 bases, with 15 bases lying between them. The V gene's germline CDR1 is KGHSH and CDR2 LQKENI. The CDR3 spells CASSPPNRLEPEQYF. CDR3 nucleotides: TGTGCCAGCTCACCACCGAACAGGTTAGAACCCGAGCAGTACTTC.

This chain joins TRBV25-1 and TRBJ1-3, with D perhaps TRBD1 (6 bases). V lost 4 bases to trimming and J lost 3 bases, with 19 bases between them. The CDR3 has 17 amino acids. The germline V gene encodes CDR1 MGHDK and CDR2 SYGVNS. The CDR3 coding sequence is TGTGCCAGCAGTGGAACCATAGGGGGTGTAGGTGGAAACACCATATATTTT. Its protein product is CASSGTIGGVGGNTIYF.